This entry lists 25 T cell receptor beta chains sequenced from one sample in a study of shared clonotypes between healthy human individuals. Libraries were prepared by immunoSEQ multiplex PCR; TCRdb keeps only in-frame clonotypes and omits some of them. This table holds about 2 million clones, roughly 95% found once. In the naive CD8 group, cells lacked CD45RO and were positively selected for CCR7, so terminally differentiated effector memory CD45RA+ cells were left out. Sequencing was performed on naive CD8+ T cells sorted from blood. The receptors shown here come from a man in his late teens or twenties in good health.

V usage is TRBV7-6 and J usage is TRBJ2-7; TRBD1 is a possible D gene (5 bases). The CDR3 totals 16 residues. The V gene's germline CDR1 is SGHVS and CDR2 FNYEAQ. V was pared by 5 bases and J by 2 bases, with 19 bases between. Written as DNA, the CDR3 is TGTGCCAGCAGCCCCTATCCGGACACCGATACCTACGAGCAGTACTTC. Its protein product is CASSPYPDTDTYEQYF.

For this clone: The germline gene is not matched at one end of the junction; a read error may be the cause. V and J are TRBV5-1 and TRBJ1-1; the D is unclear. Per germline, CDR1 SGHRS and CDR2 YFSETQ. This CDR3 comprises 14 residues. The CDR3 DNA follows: TGCGCCAGCAACTTGGCCGGGTCGAACACTGAAGCTTTCTTT. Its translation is CASNLAGSNTEAFF.

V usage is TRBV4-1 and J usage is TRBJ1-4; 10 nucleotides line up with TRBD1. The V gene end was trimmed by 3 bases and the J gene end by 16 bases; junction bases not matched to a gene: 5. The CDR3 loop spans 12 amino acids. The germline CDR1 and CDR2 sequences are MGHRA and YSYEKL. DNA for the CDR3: TGCGCCAGCAGCCAGGGACAGGGGATCTGGTTTTTT. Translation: CASSQGQGIWFF.

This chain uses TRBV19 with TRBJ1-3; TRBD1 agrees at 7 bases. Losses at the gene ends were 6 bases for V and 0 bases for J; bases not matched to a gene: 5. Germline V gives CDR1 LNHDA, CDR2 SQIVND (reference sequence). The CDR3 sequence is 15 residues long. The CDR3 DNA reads TGTGCCAGTAGCACGACAGGGTACTCTGGAAACACCATATATTTT. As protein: CASSTTGYSGNTIYF.

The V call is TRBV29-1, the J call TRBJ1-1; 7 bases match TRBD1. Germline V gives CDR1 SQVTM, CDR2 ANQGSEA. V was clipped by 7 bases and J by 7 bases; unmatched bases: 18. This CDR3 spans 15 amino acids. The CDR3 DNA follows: TGCAGCGCCCCCGGAGCCGGACAGGATAGAATTGAAGCTTTCTTT. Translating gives CSAPGAGQDRIEAFF.

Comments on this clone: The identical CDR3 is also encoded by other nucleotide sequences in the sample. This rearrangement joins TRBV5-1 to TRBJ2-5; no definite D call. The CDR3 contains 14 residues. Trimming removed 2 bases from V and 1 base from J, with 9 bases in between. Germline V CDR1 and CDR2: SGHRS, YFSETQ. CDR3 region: CASSLWPAQETQYF. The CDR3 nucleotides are TGCGCCAGCAGCTTATGGCCGGCCCAAGAGACCCAGTACTTC.

As DNA, the CDR3 is TGTGCCAGCAGCCCAAGCGGGGGCCTCAGGAATGAGCAGTTCTTC. This translates into CASSPSGGLRNEQFF. V is TRBV7-8 and J is TRBJ2-1; 8 bases agree with TRBD2. CDR3 length: 15 residues. The V segment lost 5 bases and the J segment 7 bases; nucleotides outside the gene matches: 10. Germline V gene lookup returns CDR1 SGHVS and CDR2 FQNEAQ.

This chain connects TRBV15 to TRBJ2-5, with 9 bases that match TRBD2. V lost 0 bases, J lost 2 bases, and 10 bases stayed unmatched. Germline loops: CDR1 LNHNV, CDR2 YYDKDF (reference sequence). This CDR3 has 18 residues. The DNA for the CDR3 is TGTGCCACCAGCAGAGATCCGCGGGAGGGTGTGAGACAAGAGACCCAGTACTTC. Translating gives CATSRDPREGVRQETQYF.

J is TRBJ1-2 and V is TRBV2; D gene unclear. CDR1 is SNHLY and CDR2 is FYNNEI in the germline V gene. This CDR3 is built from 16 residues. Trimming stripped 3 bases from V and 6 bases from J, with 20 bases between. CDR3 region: CASSETPTPGKDGYTF. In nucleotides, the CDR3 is TGTGCCAGCAGTGAGACCCCTACCCCGGGGAAGGATGGCTACACCTTC.

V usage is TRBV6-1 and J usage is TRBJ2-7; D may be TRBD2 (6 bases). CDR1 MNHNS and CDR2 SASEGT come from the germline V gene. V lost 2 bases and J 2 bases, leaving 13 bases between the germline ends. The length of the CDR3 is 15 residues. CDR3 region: CASSEWDSWAYEQYF. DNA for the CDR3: TGTGCCAGCAGTGAATGGGACTCCTGGGCCTACGAGCAGTACTTC.

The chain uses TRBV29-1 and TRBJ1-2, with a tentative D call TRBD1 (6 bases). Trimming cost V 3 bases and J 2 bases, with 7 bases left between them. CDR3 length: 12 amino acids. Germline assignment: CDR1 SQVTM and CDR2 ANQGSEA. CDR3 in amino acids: CSVEDRNYGYTF. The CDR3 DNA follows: TGCAGCGTTGAGGACAGAAACTATGGCTACACCTTC.

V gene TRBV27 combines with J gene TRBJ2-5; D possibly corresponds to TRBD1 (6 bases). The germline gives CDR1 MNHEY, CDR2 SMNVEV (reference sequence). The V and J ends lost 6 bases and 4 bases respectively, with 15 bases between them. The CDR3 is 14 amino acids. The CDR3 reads CASRPHREIETQYF. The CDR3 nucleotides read TGTGCCAGCAGACCGCACAGGGAAATAGAGACCCAGTACTTC.

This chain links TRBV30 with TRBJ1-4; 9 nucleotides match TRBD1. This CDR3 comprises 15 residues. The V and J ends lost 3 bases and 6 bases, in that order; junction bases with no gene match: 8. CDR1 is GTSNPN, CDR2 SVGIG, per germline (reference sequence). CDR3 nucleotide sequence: TGTGCCTGGAGGGGGGGACAGGGAAGGGATGAAAAACTGTTTTTT. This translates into CAWRGGQGRDEKLFF.

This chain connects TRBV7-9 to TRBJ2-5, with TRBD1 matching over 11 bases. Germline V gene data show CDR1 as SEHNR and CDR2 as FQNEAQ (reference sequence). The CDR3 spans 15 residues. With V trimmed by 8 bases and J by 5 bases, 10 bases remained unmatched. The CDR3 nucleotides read TGTGCCAGCTCCTTTGGACAGGGGGCGTTCGAGACCCAGTACTTC. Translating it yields CASSFGQGAFETQYF.

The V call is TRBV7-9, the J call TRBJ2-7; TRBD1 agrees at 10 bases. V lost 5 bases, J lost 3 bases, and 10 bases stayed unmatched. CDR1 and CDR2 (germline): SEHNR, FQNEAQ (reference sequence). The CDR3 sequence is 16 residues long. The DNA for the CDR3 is TGTGCCAGCAGCCCCGGGACAGGGGAAGTTTACTACGAGCAGTACTTC. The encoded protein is CASSPGTGEVYYEQYF. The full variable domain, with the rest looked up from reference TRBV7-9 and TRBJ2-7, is DTGVSQNPRHKITKRGQNVTFRCDPISEHNRLYWYRQTLGQGPEFLTYFQNEAQLEKSRLLSDRFSAERPKGSFSTLEIQRTEQGDSAMYLCASSPGTGEVYYEQYFGPGTRLTVT.

CDR3 DNA: TGTGCCAGCAGTCCCAACGGCTACGAGCAGTACTTC. Residues: CASSPNGYEQYF. This sequence joins TRBV6-5 and TRBJ2-7; no clear D gene. The CDR3 is made up of 12 amino acids. The V gene lost 5 bases and the J gene lost 3 bases, with 8 bases spanning the gap. The germline V gene encodes CDR1 MNHEY and CDR2 SVGAGI.

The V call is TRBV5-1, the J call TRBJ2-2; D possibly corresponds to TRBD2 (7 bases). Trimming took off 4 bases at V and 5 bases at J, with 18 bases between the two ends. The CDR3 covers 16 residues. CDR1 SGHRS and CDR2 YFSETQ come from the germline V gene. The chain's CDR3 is CASSPQGGGSTGELFF. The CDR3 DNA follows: TGCGCCAGCAGCCCTCAGGGCGGGGGCTCTACCGGGGAGCTGTTTTTT.

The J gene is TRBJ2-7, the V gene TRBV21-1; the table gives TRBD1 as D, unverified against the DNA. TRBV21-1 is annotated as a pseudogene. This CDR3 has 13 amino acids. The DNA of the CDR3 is TGTGCCAGCAGCAAAGCTGCAGGGCGCGAGCAGTACTTC. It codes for CASSKAAGREQYF.

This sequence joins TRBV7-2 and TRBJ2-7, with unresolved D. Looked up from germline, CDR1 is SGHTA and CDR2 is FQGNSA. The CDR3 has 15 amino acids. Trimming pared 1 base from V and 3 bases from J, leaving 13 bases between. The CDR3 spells CASSLVGGMNYEQYF. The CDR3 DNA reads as TGTGCCAGCAGCTTAGTAGGCGGAATGAACTACGAGCAGTACTTC. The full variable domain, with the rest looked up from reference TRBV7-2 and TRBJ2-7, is GAGVSQSPSNKVTEKGKDVELRCDPISGHTALYWYRQSLGQGLEFLIYFQGNSAPDKSGLPSDRFSAERTGGSVSTLTIQRTQQEDSAVYLCASSLVGGMNYEQYFGPGTRLTVT.

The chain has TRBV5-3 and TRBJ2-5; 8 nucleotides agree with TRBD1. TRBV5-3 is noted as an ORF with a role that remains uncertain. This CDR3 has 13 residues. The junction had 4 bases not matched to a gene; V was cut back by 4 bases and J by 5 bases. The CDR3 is CARSQGAQETQYF. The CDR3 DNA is TGTGCCAGAAGCCAGGGGGCGCAGGAGACCCAGTACTTC.

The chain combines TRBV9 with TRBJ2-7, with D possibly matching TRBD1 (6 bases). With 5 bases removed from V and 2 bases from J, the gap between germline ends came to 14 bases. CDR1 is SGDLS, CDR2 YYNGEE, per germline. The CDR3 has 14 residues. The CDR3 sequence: CASSFGDNAYEQYF. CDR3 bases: TGTGCCAGCAGTTTCGGGGACAACGCCTACGAGCAGTACTTC.

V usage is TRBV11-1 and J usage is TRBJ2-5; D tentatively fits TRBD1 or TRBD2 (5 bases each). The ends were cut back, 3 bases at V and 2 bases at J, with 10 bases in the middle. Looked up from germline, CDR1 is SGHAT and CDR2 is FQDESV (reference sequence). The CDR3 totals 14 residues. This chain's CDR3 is CASSLSGLQETQYF. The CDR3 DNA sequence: TGTGCCAGCAGCTTGTCGGGGCTTCAAGAGACCCAGTACTTC.

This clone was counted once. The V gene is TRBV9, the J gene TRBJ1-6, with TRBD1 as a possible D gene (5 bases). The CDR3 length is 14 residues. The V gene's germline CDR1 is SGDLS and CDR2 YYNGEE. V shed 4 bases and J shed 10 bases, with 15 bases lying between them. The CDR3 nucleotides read TGTGCCAGCAGCCCCCCAGGGTCTGAATCACCCCTCCACTTT. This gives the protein CASSPPGSESPLHF.

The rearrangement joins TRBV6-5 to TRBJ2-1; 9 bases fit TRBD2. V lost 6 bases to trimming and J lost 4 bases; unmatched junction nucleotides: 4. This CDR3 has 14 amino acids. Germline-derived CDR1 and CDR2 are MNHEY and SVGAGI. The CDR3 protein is CASRRTSVYNEQFF. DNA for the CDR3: TGTGCCAGCAGGAGGACTAGCGTTTACAATGAGCAGTTCTTC.

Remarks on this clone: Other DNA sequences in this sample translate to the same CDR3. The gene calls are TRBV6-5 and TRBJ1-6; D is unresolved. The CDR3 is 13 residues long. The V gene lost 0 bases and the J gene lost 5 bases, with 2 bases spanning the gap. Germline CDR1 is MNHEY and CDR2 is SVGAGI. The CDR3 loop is CASSYSDNSPLHF. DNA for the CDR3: TGTGCCAGCAGTTACTCTGATAATTCACCCCTCCACTTT.